This T cell receptor (beta chain) was recorded in a study of shared clonotypes between healthy human individuals. Study-wide context: There were three CD4 naive, three CD4 memory, two CD8 naive and one CD8 memory plates per donor. General study results and limits: When compared with the clonotypes that were shared by all four sorted-subset donors, the non-shared clonotypes turned out to have lower generation probabilities. Some naive CD4 clonotypes, around 5%, turned up in common across a handful of donors.

CDR3 size: 14 residues. The V segment lost 2 bases and the J segment 6 bases; nucleotides outside the gene matches: 3. CDR1 and CDR2 from the germline V gene are LNHNV and YYDKDF (reference sequence). As originally analysed: With immunoSEQ giving junction-only sequences and no quality scores, filtering differed. The assay was immunoSEQ multiplex PCR, and TCRdb's table has in-frame clones only and misses some. The V and J calls and clone size are taken from that table; D and trimming were inferred from the DNA. The data show about 1 million clones, about 80% seen once. Notes on this clone: Its matching antigen is unknown.

The clonotype originates from a man between 18 and 35 years old in good health. The sequenced material came from memory CD4+ T cells sorted from blood. Subset described: CD45RA-negative fraction. The chain recombines TRBV15 with TRBJ2-1, with TRBD2 identical over 8 bases. The CDR3 nucleotides read TGTGCCACCAGCAGACCGGGGGGGTTCAATGAGCAGTTCTTC. Amino acids: CATSRPGGFNEQFF.